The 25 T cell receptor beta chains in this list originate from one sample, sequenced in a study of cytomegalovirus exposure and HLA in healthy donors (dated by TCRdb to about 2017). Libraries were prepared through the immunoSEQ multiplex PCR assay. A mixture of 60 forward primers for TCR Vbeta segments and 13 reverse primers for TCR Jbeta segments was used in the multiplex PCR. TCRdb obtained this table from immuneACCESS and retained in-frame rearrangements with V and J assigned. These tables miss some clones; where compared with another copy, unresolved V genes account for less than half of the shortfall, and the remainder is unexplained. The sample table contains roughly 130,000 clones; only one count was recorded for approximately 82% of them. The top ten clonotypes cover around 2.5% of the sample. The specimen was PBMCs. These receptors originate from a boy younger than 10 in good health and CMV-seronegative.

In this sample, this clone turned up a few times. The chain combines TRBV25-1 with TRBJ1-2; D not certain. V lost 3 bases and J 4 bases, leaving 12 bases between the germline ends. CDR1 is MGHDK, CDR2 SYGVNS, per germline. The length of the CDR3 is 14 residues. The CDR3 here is CASSDLDTFYGYTF. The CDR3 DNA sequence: TGTGCCAGCAGTGATCTCGACACCTTCTATGGCTACACCTTC.

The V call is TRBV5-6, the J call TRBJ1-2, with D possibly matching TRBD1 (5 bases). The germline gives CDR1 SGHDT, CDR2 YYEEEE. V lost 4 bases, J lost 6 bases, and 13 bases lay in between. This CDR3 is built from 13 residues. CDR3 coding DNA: TGTGCCAGCAGCCTAGGGGTGTGGGATGGCTACACCTTC. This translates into CASSLGVWDGYTF.

The CDR3 DNA reads as TGTGCCAGTAGTATAGATCAGGCCAGCGGGTCGGATACGCAGTATTTT. Protein sequence: CASSIDQASGSDTQYF. J is TRBJ2-3 and V is TRBV19, with D possibly TRBD2 on 6 matching bases. The CDR3 consists of 16 residues. From germline, CDR1 is LNHDA and CDR2 SQIVND (reference sequence). Deletions cut 0 bases from V and 6 bases from J, with 16 bases between.

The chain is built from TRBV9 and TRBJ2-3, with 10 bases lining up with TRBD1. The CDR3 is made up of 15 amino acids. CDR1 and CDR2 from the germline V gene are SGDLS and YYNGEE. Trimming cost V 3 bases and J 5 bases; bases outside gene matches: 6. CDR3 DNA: TGTGCCAGCAGCGCTGGGGACAGGGGCCGAGATACGCAGTATTTT. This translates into CASSAGDRGRDTQYF.

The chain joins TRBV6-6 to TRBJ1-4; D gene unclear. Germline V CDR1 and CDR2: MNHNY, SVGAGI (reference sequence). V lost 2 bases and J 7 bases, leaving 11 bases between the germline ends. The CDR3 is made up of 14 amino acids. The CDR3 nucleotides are TGTGCCAGCAGTTACGGGCATAAACCTGAAAAACTGTTTTTT. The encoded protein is CASSYGHKPEKLFF.

DNA of the CDR3: TGTTTTTTTTTCAAGCAGAAGGCGGCATACGAGCAGTACTTC. Translating it yields CFFFKQKAAYEQYF. This chain connects TRBV30 to TRBJ2-7, with D hard to call. The CDR3 contains 14 residues. Germline V gives CDR1 GTSNPN, CDR2 SVGIG (reference sequence). Together with reference TRBV30 and TRBJ2-7, the CDR3 gives the full variable domain: SQTIHQWPATLVQPVGSPLSLECTVEGTSNPNLYWYRQAAGRGLQLLFYSVGIGQISSEVPQNLSASRPQDRQFILSSKKLLLSDSGFYLCFFFKQKAAYEQYFGPGTRLTVT.

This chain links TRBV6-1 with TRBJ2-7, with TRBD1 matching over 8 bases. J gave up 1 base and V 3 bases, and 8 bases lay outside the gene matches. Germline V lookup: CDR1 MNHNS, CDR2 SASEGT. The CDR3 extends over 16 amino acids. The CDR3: CASSESLGTGSYEQYF. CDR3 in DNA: TGTGCCAGCAGTGAGTCTCTCGGGACAGGTTCCTACGAGCAGTACTTC.

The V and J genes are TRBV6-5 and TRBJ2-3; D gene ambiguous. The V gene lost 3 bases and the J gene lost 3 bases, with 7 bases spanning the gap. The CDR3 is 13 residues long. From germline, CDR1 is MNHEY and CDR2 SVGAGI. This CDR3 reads CASSYRRTDTQYF. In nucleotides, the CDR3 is TGTGCCAGCAGTTATCGTCGGACAGATACGCAGTATTTT.

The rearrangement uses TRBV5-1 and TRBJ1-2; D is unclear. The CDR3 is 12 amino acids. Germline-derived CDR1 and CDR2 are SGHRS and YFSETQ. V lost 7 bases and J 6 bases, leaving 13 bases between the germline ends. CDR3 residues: CASGTQADGYTF. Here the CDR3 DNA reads TGCGCCAGCGGAACGCAAGCGGATGGCTACACCTTC.

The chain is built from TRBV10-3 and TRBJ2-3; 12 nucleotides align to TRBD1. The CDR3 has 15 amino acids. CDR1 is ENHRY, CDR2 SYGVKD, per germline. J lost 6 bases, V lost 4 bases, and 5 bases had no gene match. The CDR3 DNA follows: TGTGCCATCAGTGGGGACAGGGGGCGCGGGGATACGCAGTATTTT. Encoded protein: CAISGDRGRGDTQYF.

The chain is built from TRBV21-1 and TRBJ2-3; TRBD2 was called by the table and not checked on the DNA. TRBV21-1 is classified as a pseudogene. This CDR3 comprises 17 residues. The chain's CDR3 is CASSKAGGSNGTDTQYF. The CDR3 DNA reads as TGTGCCAGCAGCAAAGCGGGGGGTTCAAACGGCACAGATACGCAGTATTTT.

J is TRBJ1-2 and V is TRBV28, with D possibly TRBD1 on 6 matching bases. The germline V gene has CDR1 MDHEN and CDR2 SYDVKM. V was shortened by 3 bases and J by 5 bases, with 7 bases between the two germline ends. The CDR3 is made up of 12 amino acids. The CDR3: CASSFRGYGYTF. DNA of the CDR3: TGTGCCAGCAGTTTTAGGGGGTATGGCTACACCTTC.

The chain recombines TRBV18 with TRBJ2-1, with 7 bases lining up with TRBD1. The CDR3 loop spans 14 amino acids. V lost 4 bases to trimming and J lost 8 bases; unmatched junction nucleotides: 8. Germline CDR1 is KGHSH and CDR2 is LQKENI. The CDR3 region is CASSLSDRVDEQFF. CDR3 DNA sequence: TGTGCCAGCTCACTTTCCGACAGGGTCGATGAGCAGTTCTTC. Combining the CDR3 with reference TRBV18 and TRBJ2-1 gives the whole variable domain NAGVMQNPRHLVRRRGQEARLRCSPMKGHSHVYWYRQLPEEGLKFMVYLQKENIIDESGMPKERFSAEFPKEGPSILRIQQVVRGDSAAYFCASSLSDRVDEQFFGPGTRLTVL.

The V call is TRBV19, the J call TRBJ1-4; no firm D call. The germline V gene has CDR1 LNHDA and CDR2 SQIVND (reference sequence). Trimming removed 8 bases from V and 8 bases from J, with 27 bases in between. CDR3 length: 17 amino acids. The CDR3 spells CASRLVGRTSPGEKLFF. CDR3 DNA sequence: TGTGCCAGTCGCCTCGTGGGCAGGACTTCACCCGGCGAAAAACTGTTTTTT.

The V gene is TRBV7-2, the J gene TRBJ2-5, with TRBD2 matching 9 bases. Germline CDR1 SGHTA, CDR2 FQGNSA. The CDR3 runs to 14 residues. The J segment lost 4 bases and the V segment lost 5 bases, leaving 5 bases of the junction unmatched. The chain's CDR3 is CASSRSGGGETQYF. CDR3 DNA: TGTGCCAGCAGCCGTAGCGGGGGAGGAGAGACCCAGTACTTC.

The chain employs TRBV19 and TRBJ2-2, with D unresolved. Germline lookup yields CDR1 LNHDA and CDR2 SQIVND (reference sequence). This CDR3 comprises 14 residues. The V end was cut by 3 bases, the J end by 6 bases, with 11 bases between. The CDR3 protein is CASSIGSPPGELFF. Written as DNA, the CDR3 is TGTGCCAGTAGTATTGGCTCTCCGCCCGGGGAGCTGTTTTTT. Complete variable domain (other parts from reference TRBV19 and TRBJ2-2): DGGITQSPKYLFRKEGQNVTLSCEQNLNHDAMYWYRQDPGQGLRLIYYSQIVNDFQKGDIAEGYSVSREKKESFPLTVTSAQKNPTAFYLCASSIGSPPGELFFGEGSRLTVL.

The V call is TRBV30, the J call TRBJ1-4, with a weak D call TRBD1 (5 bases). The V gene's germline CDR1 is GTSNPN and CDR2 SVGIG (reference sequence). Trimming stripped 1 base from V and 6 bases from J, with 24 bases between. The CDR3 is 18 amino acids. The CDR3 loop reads CAWSGTGLAGESYEKLFF. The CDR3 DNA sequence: TGTGCCTGGAGTGGAACGGGACTAGCGGGAGAGTCCTATGAAAAACTGTTTTTT.

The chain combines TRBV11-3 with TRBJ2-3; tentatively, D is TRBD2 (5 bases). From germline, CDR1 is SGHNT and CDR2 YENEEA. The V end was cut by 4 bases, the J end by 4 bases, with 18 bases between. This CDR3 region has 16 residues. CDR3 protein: CASSSTRDRDPDTQYF. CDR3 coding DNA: TGTGCCAGCAGCTCGACCCGGGATAGAGACCCAGATACGCAGTATTTT.

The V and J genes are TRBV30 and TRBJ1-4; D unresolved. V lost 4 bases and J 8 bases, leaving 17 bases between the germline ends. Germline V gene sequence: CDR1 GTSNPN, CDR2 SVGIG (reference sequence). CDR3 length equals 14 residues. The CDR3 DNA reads TGTGCCTGGAAAAATCCGACTCCTGTAGAAAAACTGTTTTTT. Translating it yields CAWKNPTPVEKLFF.

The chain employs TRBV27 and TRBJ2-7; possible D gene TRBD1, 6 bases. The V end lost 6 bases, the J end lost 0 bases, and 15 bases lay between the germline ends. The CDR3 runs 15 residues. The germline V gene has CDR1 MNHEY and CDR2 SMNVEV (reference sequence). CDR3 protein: CASRNRDTLSYEQYF. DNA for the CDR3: TGTGCCAGCAGAAACCGGGACACACTCTCCTACGAGCAGTACTTC.

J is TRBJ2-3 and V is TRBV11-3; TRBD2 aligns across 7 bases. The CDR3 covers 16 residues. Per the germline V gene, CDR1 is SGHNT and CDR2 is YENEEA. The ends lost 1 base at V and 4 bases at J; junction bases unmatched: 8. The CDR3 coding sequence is TGTGCCAGCAGCTTAGGGAGCGGGGTTGGACCAGATACGCAGTATTTT. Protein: CASSLGSGVGPDTQYF.

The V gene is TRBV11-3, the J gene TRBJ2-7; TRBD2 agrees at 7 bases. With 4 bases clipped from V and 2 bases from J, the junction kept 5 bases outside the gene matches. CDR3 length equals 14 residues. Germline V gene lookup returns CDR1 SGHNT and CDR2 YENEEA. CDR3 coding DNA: TGTGCCAGCAGCTCCCGGGACTACCCCTACGAGCAGTACTTC. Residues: CASSSRDYPYEQYF.

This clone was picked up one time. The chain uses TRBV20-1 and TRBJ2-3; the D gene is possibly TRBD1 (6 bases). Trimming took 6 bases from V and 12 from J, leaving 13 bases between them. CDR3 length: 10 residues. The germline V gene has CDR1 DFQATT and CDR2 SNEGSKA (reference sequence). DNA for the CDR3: TGCAGTGCAACCGGGACACGACAGTATTTT. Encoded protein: CSATGTRQYF.

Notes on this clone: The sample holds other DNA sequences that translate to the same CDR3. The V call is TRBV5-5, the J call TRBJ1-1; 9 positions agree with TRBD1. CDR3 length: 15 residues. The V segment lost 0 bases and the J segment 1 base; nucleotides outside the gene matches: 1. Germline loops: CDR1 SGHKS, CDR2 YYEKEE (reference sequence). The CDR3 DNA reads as TGTGCCAGCAGCTTGGAGGGACAGGGGAACACTGAAGCTTTCTTT. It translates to CASSLEGQGNTEAFF.

Here the CDR3 reads CASSFSGNSNQPQHF. In DNA, the CDR3 is TGTGCCAGCAGCTTCTCCGGGAATAGCAATCAGCCCCAGCATTTT. The V call is TRBV5-6, the J call TRBJ1-5; D remains unclear. The CDR3 runs to 15 residues. Trimming pared 2 bases from V and 0 bases from J, leaving 9 bases between. CDR1 SGHDT and CDR2 YYEEEE come from the germline V gene.